The 19 T cell receptor beta chains given below trace back to one sample, sequenced in a study of blood T cells in healthy people across ages. For the second PCR, which ran for about 6 to 12 cycles, a sample-barcoded 5' primer and a J-beta primer mix were used. Via MiXCR, TCRdb re-called the 5' RACE reads, giving one row per CDR3 protein. The table includes about 1.1 million distinct CDR3 sequences, roughly two fifths detected once. Sample: blood. The source of these receptors is a man younger than 30 in good health.

The genes are TRBV4-3 and TRBJ2-1; a possible D gene is TRBD1 (6 bases). The CDR3 has 14 amino acids. V was shortened by 6 bases and J by 6 bases, with 15 bases between the two germline ends. In germline, CDR1 is LGHNA, CDR2 YSLEER. The CDR3: CASSPLVGANEQFF. As DNA, the CDR3 is TGCGCCAGCAGTCCCTTAGTGGGGGCCAATGAGCAGTTCTTC.

The chain is built from TRBV20-1 and TRBJ2-3; the D is unclear. The CDR3 loop spans 15 amino acids. Trimming removed 3 bases from V and 2 bases from J, with 15 bases in between. Germline values: CDR1 DFQATT, CDR2 SNEGSKA (reference sequence). CDR3 nucleotide sequence: TGCAGTGCTAGTGGTCTGGGCGGTAACACAGATACGCAGTATTTT. Its protein product is CSASGLGGNTDTQYF.

The chain links TRBV6-1 to TRBJ1-5, with D possibly being TRBD1 (5 bases). In germline, CDR1 is MNHNS, CDR2 SASEGT. The V and J ends lost 2 bases and 6 bases respectively, with 14 bases between them. This CDR3 contains 15 residues. This CDR3 is CASSERGRAFQPQHF. The DNA of the CDR3 is TGTGCCAGCAGTGAACGGGGCAGGGCGTTTCAGCCCCAGCATTTT.

This clonotype was seen more than once but under ten times. The chain joins TRBV6-6 to TRBJ1-2; D is undetermined. Germline lookup yields CDR1 MNHNY and CDR2 SVGAGI (reference sequence). V was shortened by 3 bases and J by 4 bases, with 12 bases between the two germline ends. CDR3 length equals 14 residues. The DNA of the CDR3 is TGTGCCAGCAGTTATGACGACGGAGGCTATGGCTACACCTTC. It codes for CASSYDDGGYGYTF.

V usage is TRBV6-2 or TRBV6-3 and J usage is TRBJ1-2, with D possibly TRBD1 on 6 matching bases. V lost 6 bases to trimming and J lost 4 bases, with 15 bases between them. The CDR3 spans 14 residues. Germline V lookup: CDR1 MNHEY, CDR2 SVGEGT. The CDR3 region is CASSHRAHTYGYTF. CDR3 coding DNA: TGTGCCAGCAGCCACAGGGCACATACCTATGGCTACACCTTC.

V gene TRBV7-9 combines with J gene TRBJ1-2; D is possibly TRBD1 (6 bases). Trimming left V 10 bases short and J 8 bases short, with 11 bases between. The CDR3 extends over 10 amino acids. The germline CDR1 and CDR2 sequences are SEHNR and FQNEAQ (reference sequence). The chain's CDR3 is CAIQGEGYTF. CDR3 nucleotide sequence: TGTGCCATACAGGGAGAAGGCTACACCTTC.

This clonotype has just a few counts. The V gene is TRBV12-3 or TRBV12-4, the J gene TRBJ1-4, with D unclear. CDR3 length: 14 amino acids. Trimming took 6 bases from V and 1 from J, leaving 9 bases between them. The CDR3 DNA follows: TGTGCCAGCAGGGCAGGTGGAACTAATGAAAAACTGTTTTTT. Protein sequence: CASRAGGTNEKLFF.

This clonotype was observed a handful of times. The chain carries TRBV6-5 and TRBJ1-2; TRBD1 aligns across 12 bases. Germline loops: CDR1 MNHEY, CDR2 SVGAGI. V was clipped by 10 bases and J by 4 bases; unmatched bases: 13. This CDR3 has 16 residues. Written as DNA, the CDR3 is TGTGCCACCACCGGGACAGGGGGCGAAGTAAGCTATGGCTACACCTTC. Protein product: CATTGTGGEVSYGYTF.

J is TRBJ1-5 and V is TRBV20-1; D unresolved. The germline V gene has CDR1 DFQATT and CDR2 SNEGSKA (reference sequence). This CDR3 spans 11 amino acids. V was trimmed by 1 base and J by 8 bases, leaving 6 bases between them. The CDR3 nucleotides are TGCAGTGCTAGAGGCGGTGAGCCCCAGCATTTT. Amino acid sequence: CSARGGEPQHF.

This chain joins TRBV10-2 and TRBJ2-7; D is undetermined. The J call is in doubt because the DNA end fits TRBJ2-5 better. This CDR3 has 13 amino acids. In germline, CDR1 is WSHSY, CDR2 SAAADI. The CDR3 nucleotides are TGCGCCAGCAAAGCTGGCTCCGGGGAGACCCAGTACTTC. This sequence encodes CASKAGSGETQYF.

The CDR3 DNA reads TGTGCCAGCAGCTACACCAATTCACCCCTCCACTTT. Protein sequence: CASSYTNSPLHF. The chain uses TRBV7-2 and TRBJ1-6; D not certain. The CDR3 runs 12 residues. Between the trimmed V and J ends, which lost 4 bases and 7 bases, there was a span of 5 bases. The germline CDR1 and CDR2 sequences are SGHTA and FQGNSA.

This rearrangement joins TRBV7-2 to TRBJ2-4; possible D gene TRBD2, 7 bases. The J call may be wrong; the DNA end is better matched by TRBJ2-7. Germline CDR1 is SGHTA and CDR2 is FQGNSA. This CDR3 is built from 16 residues. CDR3 DNA sequence: TGTGCCAGCAGCTTACAAGGGGGGGCTCTTTCCTACGAGCAGTACTTC. Protein: CASSLQGGALSYEQYF.

The table lists this clonotype with a few counts. V is TRBV7-2 and J is TRBJ1-2; D gene unclear. The ends were cut back, 4 bases at V and 0 bases at J, with 12 bases in the middle. Germline CDR1 and CDR2: SGHTA and FQGNSA. CDR3 length equals 15 residues. DNA of the CDR3: TGTGCCAGCAGCTCTCTGGCCGGAGCTAACTATGGCTACACCTTC. This sequence encodes CASSSLAGANYGYTF.

V is TRBV9 and J is TRBJ1-1, with TRBD1 matching over 8 bases. Trimming cost V 4 bases and J 0 bases; bases outside gene matches: 8. Germline V lookup: CDR1 SGDLS, CDR2 YYNGEE. The CDR3 runs to 16 residues. CDR3 bases: TGTGCCAGCAGCCCCCCGGGACAGGAGATGAACACTGAAGCTTTCTTT. Protein: CASSPPGQEMNTEAFF. The full variable domain, with the rest looked up from reference TRBV9 and TRBJ1-1, is DSGVTQTPKHLITATGQRVTLRCSPRSGDLSVYWYQQSLDQGLQFLIQYYNGEERAKGNILERFSAQQFPDLHSELNLSSLELGDSALYFCASSPPGQEMNTEAFFGQGTRLTVV.

This clonotype appeared many times. The gene calls are TRBV7-2 and TRBJ2-5, with D possibly being TRBD1 (5 bases). V was trimmed by 0 bases and J by 4 bases, leaving 6 bases between them. The length of the CDR3 is 13 residues. Germline V gene sequence: CDR1 SGHTA, CDR2 FQGNSA. CDR3 sequence: CASSLAGVETQYF. The CDR3 nucleotides read TGTGCCAGCAGCTTAGCAGGGGTAGAGACCCAGTACTTC. Full variable domain (missing parts from reference TRBV7-2 and TRBJ2-5): GAGVSQSPSNKVTEKGKDVELRCDPISGHTALYWYRQSLGQGLEFLIYFQGNSAPDKSGLPSDRFSAERTGGSVSTLTIQRTQQEDSAVYLCASSLAGVETQYFGPGTRLLVL.

This clonotype was detected only a few times. The CDR3 loop reads CASSLVAYEQFF. In DNA, the CDR3 is TGTGCCAGCAGTTTAGTAGCTTATGAGCAGTTCTTC. The V gene is TRBV12-3 or TRBV12-4, the J gene TRBJ2-1; D remains ambiguous. The ends were cut back, 1 base at V and 8 bases at J, with 6 bases in the middle. This CDR3 has 12 residues.

The table lists this clonotype with many counts. The gene calls are TRBV27 and TRBJ2-1; D might be TRBD1 or TRBD2, each matching 5 bases. Germline V gives CDR1 MNHEY, CDR2 SMNVEV (reference sequence). V was cut by 3 bases and J by 4 bases, with 13 bases left in between. The CDR3 covers 15 residues. The CDR3 bases are TGTGCCAGCAGTTTTGGGGCTTCGGGGTACAATGAGCAGTTCTTC. Translating it yields CASSFGASGYNEQFF.

The chain couples TRBV5-6 to TRBJ2-1; D unclear. Trimming cost V 2 bases and J 10 bases, with 10 bases left between them. Germline assignment: CDR1 SGHDT and CDR2 YYEEEE. This CDR3 comprises 12 residues. CDR3 residues: CASSLGNGEQFF. The CDR3 nucleotides read TGTGCCAGCAGCTTAGGCAATGGCGAGCAGTTCTTC.

V gene TRBV30 combines with J gene TRBJ1-1, with TRBD1 as a possible D gene (5 bases). The CDR3 consists of 15 residues. The V end lost 3 bases, the J end lost 0 bases, and 14 bases lay between the germline ends. Germline assignment: CDR1 GTSNPN and CDR2 SVGIG (reference sequence). The CDR3 loop reads CAWSLLGGMNTEAFF. The DNA for the CDR3 is TGTGCCTGGAGCTTGTTGGGGGGGATGAACACTGAAGCTTTCTTT.